This T cell receptor (beta chain) is from a study of shared clonotypes between healthy human individuals (dated by TCRdb to about 2020). Background for the entire study: The cohort included three men and two women between 18 and 49 years of age. For each donor, CD4 naive and CD4 memory were each run on three plates, CD8 naive on two plates, and CD8 memory on one plate. Blood TCR repertoires of about 5 healthy adults were deeply sequenced to estimate repertoire size and the extent of clonotype sharing between individuals. Different laboratories and diverse techniques were used to prepare libraries and sequence TCR repertoires, to increase sequencing depth and limit assay-specific biases. Between about 0.9 and 10 billion PBMCs per donor were obtained by leukapheresis.

Study-wide findings and limitations: Sampling was restricted to blood, and TCR repertoires in tissue are likely to differ from TCR repertoires in blood. Naive subsets generally had larger estimated clonotype richness than memory subsets did. The genetic and exposure-history diversity represented was limited by the small number of donors. Higher generation probabilities were observed for clonotypes shared by all four sorted-subset donors than for non-shared clonotypes. Incomplete sequencing was indicated by rarefaction of sorted-subset datasets, despite the large sequencing depth. Around 5.4% of naive CD4, around 3.6% of naive CD8, roughly 2.5% of memory CD4, and 0.4% of memory CD8 clonotypes were shared across several donors. Based on pairwise subsampling, the degree of clonotype sharing among donors was expected to be affected by sequencing depth.

Comment on this clone: This clone's antigen is unknown. No base-level quality is on record; no much larger clone is a single base apart.

TCR CDR3 regions were amplified from genomic DNA by multiplex PCR using the deep immunoSEQ assay. For each cell subset, the extracted genomic DNA was distributed evenly across all wells of several immunoSEQ 96-well plates, and each plate served as one replicate. For sorted subsets, approximately 190 ng genomic DNA, equal to 25,000 to 35,000 T cell genomes, was loaded into each replicate PCR. Purified libraries were quantified with a Qubit 3.0 fluorometer, sized on a Bioanalyzer 2100, and re-quantified with the KAPA Library Quantification kit. Every immunoSEQ 96-well plate was sequenced on a dedicated single-read 150-cycle Illumina NextSeq 550 flow cell. The authors' pipeline ran thus. Because only junctional sequences without quality scores were contained in the immunoSEQ output, filtering matching that applied to full-length reads could not be performed. Sequences were annotated with PyIR, a Python wrapper for IgBLAST v1.9, using IMGT germline references to assign V/J genes and CDR3. Reads were removed for weak V/J assignments (E-value above 1e-6), missing CDR3, stop codons, out-of-frame junctions, or ambiguous translated residues. V3J clonotypes were defined as sequences sharing the same inferred V gene, J gene, and CDR3 amino acid sequence. Percentage overlap between repertoires was calculated by dividing the number of shared unique clonotypes by the size of the smaller repertoire. RTK rarefaction, the Chao1 estimator, and Recon v2.1 estimates of unobserved clonotypes were used to assess repertoire richness. For all TCRbeta clonotypes obtained by the gDNA method from several donors, generation probabilities were computed with OLGA. What TCRdb holds here is the immuneACCESS table cut down to in-frame rearrangements. Part of the clones is not present; checked against another copy, under half of the missing clones reflect an unresolved V gene, and the others are unexplained. V, J and clone size are taken as reported in that table, and D and trimming were inferred from the DNA itself. The sample profile shows over a million clones; roughly 97% of them were found once. The ten largest clonotypes hold 0.95% to 1.5% of the sample.

V is cut by 5 bases and J by 4 bases, and the space between the germline ends is 18 bases. CDR1 and CDR2 are drawn from the germline V gene: SGHAT, FQNNGV. The cysteine opens and the phenylalanine closes a CDR3 of 16 amino acids. The retained sequence is limited to the CDR3, 48 bases, with the frame set at the first base. Healthy HIV-negative adults with no recently reported acute infections or vaccinations were included as donors. All donors were Caucasian adults living in Nashville, Tennessee, USA. CD4+ T cells were enriched through magnetic negative selection, after which naive cells were positively selected on CD45RA and the remaining negative fraction served as the memory subset. After blood collection by leukapheresis, PBMCs were isolated using Ficoll-Histopaque density gradient centrifugation and then cryopreserved in the vapor phase of liquid nitrogen. Analytical flow cytometry was used to check the purity and quantity of each magnetically sorted T cell population. Genomic DNA was isolated from every sorted fraction and measured by UV absorbance on a Nanodrop 2000c.

Source material: naive CD4+ T cells sorted from blood. This specimen's cell subset or site label, interpreted: CD45RA+ positively selected. The chain is encoded by TRBV11-2 joined to TRBJ1-3; TRBD1 could be the D gene, as 6 bases match. This receptor was obtained from a man in his thirties or forties in good health. The nucleotides read TGTGCCAGCAGCCTACGTCTTCGGACAGACGGAAACACCATATATTTT. This is translated as CASSLRLRTDGNTIYF. This CDR3, with the reference TRBV11-2 and TRBJ1-3 proteins standing in past its ends, gives the full variable domain EAGVAQSPRYKIIEKRQSVAFWCNPISGHATLYWYQQILGQGPKLLIQFQNNGVVDDSQLPKDRFSAERLKGVDSTLKIQPAKLEDSAVYLCASSLRLRTDGNTIYFGEGSWLTVV.